This entry features one TCR beta chain sequence. This entry belongs to a study of shared clonotypes between healthy human individuals. Trimming took 1 base from V and 2 from J, leaving 9 bases between them. There are 15 residues in the CDR3. Germline V CDR1 and CDR2: LGHNA, YSLEER. Data came from immunoSEQ multiplex PCR; TCRdb stores just in-frame clones and leaves some out. This sample yields about 2.1 million clones, of which just over 90% are seen a single time; less than 2% belongs to the top ten. Naive CD8 cells lacked CD45RO and underwent positive selection for CCR7, leaving out terminally differentiated effector memory CD45RA+ cells.

The chain carries TRBV4-3 and TRBJ2-1; unclear D gene. Sequenced sample: naive CD8+ T cells from PBMCs. The source of this sequence is a man aged 18-30 years in good health. Some clones in this sample may be carry-over from other donors' samples. Written as DNA, the CDR3 is TGCGCCAGCAGCCAAGGGGTGGGGACCTACAATGAGCAGTTCTTC. It specifies CASSQGVGTYNEQFF.